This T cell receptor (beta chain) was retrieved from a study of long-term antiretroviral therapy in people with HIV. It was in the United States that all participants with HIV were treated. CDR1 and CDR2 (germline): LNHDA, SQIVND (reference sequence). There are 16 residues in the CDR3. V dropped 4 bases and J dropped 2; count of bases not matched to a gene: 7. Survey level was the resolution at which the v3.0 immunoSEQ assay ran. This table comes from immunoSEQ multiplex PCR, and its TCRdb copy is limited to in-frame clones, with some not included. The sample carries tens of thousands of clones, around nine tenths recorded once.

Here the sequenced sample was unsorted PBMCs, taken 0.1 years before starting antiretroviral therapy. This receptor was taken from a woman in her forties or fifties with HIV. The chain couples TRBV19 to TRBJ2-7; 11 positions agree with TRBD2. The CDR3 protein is CASSSLSSGGPYEQYF. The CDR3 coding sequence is TGTGCCAGTAGTAGCCTCTCTAGCGGGGGGCCCTACGAGCAGTACTTC.